This T cell receptor beta chain is drawn from a study of CD8+CD57+ T cells in acquired aplastic anemia. Study summary: Each DNA sample taken from sorted CD4+ and CD8+ cells came to about 3 ug on average.

The template used for profiling TCR beta VDJ and CDR3 was genomic DNA. TCRdb fed the reads into MiXCR, producing one record per CDR3 protein. Of around 140,000 distinct CDR3 sequences in the sample, around two fifths were seen once. This clonotype was detected many times. Germline assignment: CDR1 SEHNR and CDR2 FQNEAQ (reference sequence). Trimming took 1 base from V and 4 from J; bases not matched to a gene: 4. The CDR3 contains 16 residues. The source is a human donor in good health, serving as a control. This chain connects TRBV7-9 to TRBJ1-5, with 10 bases that match TRBD1. The sequenced material came from sorted CD4+, CD8+, or CD8+CD57+ T cells (not recorded which) from PBMCs. The CDR3 sequence is CASSLGSDRGNQPQHF. The CDR3, as DNA: TGTGCCAGCAGCTTAGGGTCGGACAGGGGGAATCAGCCCCAGCATTTT.